This entry lists 13 T cell receptor beta chains sequenced from one sample in a study of CD8 T cells in ankylosing spondylitis. Their specific antigens are unknown. Overall study findings and caveats: Seemingly distinctive of ankylosing spondylitis blood was a TCR beta motif formed by eight highly homologous variants.

TCRdb independently ran MiXCR on the 5' RACE reads; one entry per CDR3 protein. The repertoire has about 540,000 distinct CDR3 sequences, about 13% of them found once; the top ten carry over 6.5%. Sequencing input: blood, either unsorted or a sorted T cell fraction (not recorded which). These receptors all come from a male donor with ankylosing spondylitis.

This clonotype came up many times. The V gene is TRBV7-2, the J gene TRBJ1-6; D is unclear. Germline loops: CDR1 SGHTA, CDR2 FQGNSA. V was shortened by 5 bases and J by 10 bases, with 9 bases between the two germline ends. The CDR3 runs 12 residues. For the CDR3, the DNA is TGTGCCAGCAGCCCCTTAGGATCACCCCTCCACTTT. Translating gives CASSPLGSPLHF.

This clonotype showed up just a few times. The V gene is TRBV20-1, the J gene TRBJ2-5; no reliable D call. Trimming removed 3 bases at V and 0 bases at J, with 5 bases between. Germline V gives CDR1 DFQATT, CDR2 SNEGSKA (reference sequence). The CDR3 sequence is 12 residues long. The CDR3 region is CSARSNQETQYF. DNA for the CDR3: TGCAGTGCTAGGTCTAACCAAGAGACCCAGTACTTC.

This chain joins TRBV7-2 and TRBJ1-5; D unclear. Germline loops: CDR1 SGHTA, CDR2 FQGNSA. V was shortened by 4 bases and J by 5 bases, with 21 bases between the two germline ends. The CDR3 has 17 residues. The CDR3 reads CASSSPPDGEVDQPQHF. In DNA, the CDR3 is TGTGCCAGCAGCTCCCCCCCGGACGGCGAGGTGGATCAGCCCCAGCATTTT.

This sequence joins TRBV7-2 and TRBJ1-5; a weak D match, TRBD1 (5 bases). Deletions cut 3 bases from V and 6 bases from J, with 15 bases between. The CDR3 length is 15 residues. Looked up from germline, CDR1 is SGHTA and CDR2 is FQGNSA. In DNA form, the CDR3 reads TGTGCCAGCAGCTTCCGGGACGGGGAGGCTCAGCCCCAGCATTTT. It yields the protein CASSFRDGEAQPQHF.

The rearrangement uses TRBV7-9 and TRBJ2-3; weak D call: TRBD2 (6 bases). Germline lookup yields CDR1 SEHNR and CDR2 FQNEAQ (reference sequence). Trimming shortened V by 5 bases and J by 4 bases, and 16 bases separated the two germline ends. CDR3 length: 15 residues. As DNA, the CDR3 is TGTGCCAGCAGCAAGGTGGGGGAGGTGTCAGATACGCAGTATTTT. Translating it yields CASSKVGEVSDTQYF.

This clonotype came up many times. This sequence joins TRBV20-1 and TRBJ2-7; 8 positions agree with TRBD1. Germline assignment: CDR1 DFQATT and CDR2 SNEGSKA (reference sequence). The CDR3 is 15 amino acids. The J segment lost 1 base and the V segment lost 3 bases, leaving 8 bases of the junction unmatched. The DNA of the CDR3 is TGCAGTGCTAGCCCTCCGGGACAGGCGTCCTACGAGCAGTACTTC. Translating gives CSASPPGQASYEQYF.

This clonotype was seen at least ten times. The chain joins TRBV2 to TRBJ1-1; D is possibly TRBD1 (5 bases). Trimming took off 7 bases at V and 1 base at J, with 10 bases between the two ends. Germline loops: CDR1 SNHLY, CDR2 FYNNEI. The CDR3 consists of 13 residues. The CDR3 sequence is CASNGQGNTEAFF. The CDR3 nucleotides read TGTGCCAGCAATGGTCAGGGGAACACTGAAGCTTTCTTT.

The chain employs TRBV5-1 and TRBJ2-7; D is ambiguous. V was trimmed by 0 bases and J by 6 bases, leaving 10 bases between them. The germline V gene has CDR1 SGHRS and CDR2 YFSETQ. CDR3 size: 13 residues. CDR3 protein: CASSLEGRGEQYF. Here the CDR3 DNA reads TGCGCCAGCAGCTTGGAGGGTCGAGGCGAGCAGTACTTC.

The chain carries TRBV11-2 and TRBJ2-4; perhaps TRBD1 as D (5 bases). V lost 8 bases, J lost 4 bases, and 12 bases lay in between. Germline V gene data show CDR1 as SGHAT and CDR2 as FQNNGV. This CDR3 has 13 amino acids. The CDR3 coding sequence is TGTGCCAGCCTGGGGCGCCAGAAAAACATTCAGTACTTC. This encodes CASLGRQKNIQYF.

This clonotype was recorded at least ten times. This sequence joins TRBV24-1 and TRBJ2-1; 11 bases line up with TRBD2. V was clipped by 3 bases and J by 8 bases; unmatched bases: 5. Germline V lookup: CDR1 KGHDR, CDR2 SFDVKD. The CDR3 runs 15 residues. CDR3 nucleotide sequence: TGTGCCACCAGTGATGCGGTAGCGGGAGGGTATGAGCAGTTCTTC. Translated: CATSDAVAGGYEQFF.

This clonotype was seen many times. This chain uses TRBV7-9 with TRBJ2-1; 7 bases are a match to TRBD2. The CDR3 has 15 amino acids. V was clipped by 7 bases and J by 0 bases; unmatched bases: 6. Per germline, CDR1 SEHNR and CDR2 FQNEAQ (reference sequence). The DNA of the CDR3 is TGTGCCAGCACCCAGGGCGGGAGCTCCTACAATGAGCAGTTCTTC. Translated: CASTQGGSSYNEQFF.

This clonotype was counted a few times. The chain joins TRBV7-8 to TRBJ1-1; D might be TRBD1 (5 bases). Germline V gene lookup returns CDR1 SGHVS and CDR2 FQNEAQ. The CDR3 is 15 amino acids. With 1 base removed from V and 3 bases from J, the gap between germline ends came to 12 bases. The chain's CDR3 is CASSLVTGVDTEAFF. The CDR3 DNA sequence: TGTGCCAGCAGCTTAGTAACGGGGGTGGACACTGAAGCTTTCTTT. Full variable domain (rest looked up from reference TRBV7-8 and TRBJ1-1): GAGVSQSPRYKVAKRGQDVALRCDPISGHVSLFWYQQALGQGPEFLTYFQNEAQLDKSGLPSDRFFAERPEGSVSTLKIQRTQQEDSAVYLCASSLVTGVDTEAFFGQGTRLTVV.

The CDR3 DNA reads as TGTGCCACCGTACCGGGACAGGGGAGTACTAACTATGGCTACACCTTC. Protein product: CATVPGQGSTNYGYTF. The chain links TRBV2 to TRBJ1-2; 10 nucleotides agree with TRBD1. This CDR3 has 16 residues. Germline V CDR1 and CDR2: SNHLY, FYNNEI. The V and J ends lost 10 bases and 0 bases, in that order; junction bases with no gene match: 11.